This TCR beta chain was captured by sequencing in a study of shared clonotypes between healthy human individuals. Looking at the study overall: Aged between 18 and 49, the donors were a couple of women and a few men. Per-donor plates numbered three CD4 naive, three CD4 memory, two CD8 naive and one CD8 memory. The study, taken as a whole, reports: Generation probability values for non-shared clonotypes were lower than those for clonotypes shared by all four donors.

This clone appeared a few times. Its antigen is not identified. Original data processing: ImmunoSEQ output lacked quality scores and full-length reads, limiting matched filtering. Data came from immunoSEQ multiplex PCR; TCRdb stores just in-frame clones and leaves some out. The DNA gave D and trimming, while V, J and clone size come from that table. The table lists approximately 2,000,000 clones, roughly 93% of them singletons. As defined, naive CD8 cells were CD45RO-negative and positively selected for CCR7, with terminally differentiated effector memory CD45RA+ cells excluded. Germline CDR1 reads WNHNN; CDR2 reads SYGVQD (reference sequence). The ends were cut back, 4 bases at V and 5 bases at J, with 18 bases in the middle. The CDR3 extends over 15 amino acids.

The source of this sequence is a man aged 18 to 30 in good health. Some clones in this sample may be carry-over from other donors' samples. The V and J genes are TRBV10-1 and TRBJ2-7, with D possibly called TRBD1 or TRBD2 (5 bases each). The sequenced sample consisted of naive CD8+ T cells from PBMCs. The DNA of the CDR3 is TGCGCCAGCAGTGGAGGGACCCCTTCTTGTCACGAGCAGTACTTC. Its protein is CASSGGTPSCHEQYF.